This entry lists 26 T cell receptor beta chains sequenced from one sample in a study of CD8+ T cells in alopecia areata (dated by TCRdb to 2016 to 2018). Receptor libraries were prepared by the immunoSEQ multiplex PCR assay. For TCR sequencing, RNA was extracted from every sample and reverse transcribed into cDNA to serve as template. Drawn from immuneACCESS, this table holds only the in-frame rearrangements with V and J called that TCRdb kept. Clones are partly lost; checked studies trace under half to an unresolved V gene and leave the rest unexplained. This sample holds some 120,000 clones; 47% were observed only once. Clones ranked in the top ten supply roughly a tenth of the sample. The sequenced sample consisted of NKG2D-low CD8+ T cells sorted from blood. Sample cell subset or site, as interpreted from the label and publication: sorted CD8+ NKG2D-low blood T cells. The source of these receptors is a human donor with alopecia areata.

This chain joins TRBV4-2 and TRBJ2-7; D tentatively reads TRBD1 or TRBD2 (6 bases each). From germline, CDR1 is LGHNA and CDR2 YNFKEQ. V shed 1 base and J shed 5 bases, with 18 bases lying between them. The CDR3 covers 16 residues. The chain's CDR3 is CASSQGRGAYGDEQYF. The CDR3 nucleotides read TGTGCCAGCAGCCAAGGAAGGGGGGCTTATGGTGACGAGCAGTACTTC.

DNA for the CDR3: TGTGCCAGCAGCTTAGAGGGACAGTACGAGCAGTACTTC. Translated: CASSLEGQYEQYF. The rearrangement uses TRBV11-2 and TRBJ2-7; TRBD1 matches at 7 bases. J lost 4 bases, V lost 0 bases, and 0 bases had no gene match. This CDR3 is 13 amino acids long. CDR1 is SGHAT, CDR2 FQNNGV, per germline.

V gene TRBV2 combines with J gene TRBJ2-3; D is perhaps TRBD2 (6 bases). Germline V gene lookup returns CDR1 SNHLY and CDR2 FYNNEI. Trimming shortened V by 7 bases and J by 6 bases, and 14 bases separated the two germline ends. This CDR3 contains 13 residues. The CDR3 DNA reads TGTGCCAGCATTTACGCCGCGGGGGATACGCAGTATTTT. Translating it yields CASIYAAGDTQYF.

The rearrangement uses TRBV27 and TRBJ2-5; tentative D call: TRBD1 (6 bases). The CDR3 extends over 11 amino acids. Trimming cost V 7 bases and J 5 bases, with 8 bases left between them. Germline values: CDR1 MNHEY, CDR2 SMNVEV (reference sequence). Here the CDR3 reads CASIQGETQYF. CDR3 coding DNA: TGTGCCAGCATCCAGGGGGAGACCCAGTACTTC.

The chain links TRBV28 to TRBJ2-7; maybe TRBD2 (5 bases). Germline V gives CDR1 MDHEN, CDR2 SYDVKM. The CDR3 spans 14 residues. V dropped 10 bases and J dropped 5 bases, with 21 bases sitting between them. Here the CDR3 DNA reads TGTGCCACCAAATCACTAGTACCATCCGACGAGCAGTACTTC. Translating gives CATKSLVPSDEQYF.

V and J are TRBV28 and TRBJ2-5; 8 nucleotides match TRBD1. CDR1 and CDR2 from the germline V gene are MDHEN and SYDVKM. V was clipped by 4 bases and J by 4 bases; unmatched bases: 5. This CDR3 is 14 amino acids long. This chain's CDR3 is CASSSGGSGETQYF. The CDR3 DNA reads as TGTGCCAGCAGTTCAGGGGGCTCTGGAGAGACCCAGTACTTC.

This clone was observed a few times. The chain recombines TRBV7-2 with TRBJ2-3; D uncertain. The CDR3 covers 12 residues. Germline CDR1 and CDR2: SGHTA and FQGNSA. Deletions cut 0 bases from V and 6 bases from J, with 4 bases between. CDR3 nucleotide sequence: TGTGCCAGCAGCTTAGCGGTGGATACGCAGTATTTT. Translation gives CASSLAVDTQYF.

V and J are TRBV28 and TRBJ1-5; unclear D gene. This CDR3 has 14 residues. Germline CDR1 is MDHEN and CDR2 is SYDVKM. The V and J ends lost 5 bases and 0 bases respectively, with 8 bases between them. The CDR3 DNA sequence: TGTGCCAGCAGTAACAGATATAGCAATCAGCCCCAGCATTTT. Translated: CASSNRYSNQPQHF.

The rearrangement links TRBV5-1 to TRBJ2-7; D gene uncertain. Germline V gene data show CDR1 as SGHRS and CDR2 as YFSETQ. Deletions cut 7 bases from V and 6 bases from J, with 11 bases between. The CDR3 runs 11 residues. CDR3 residues: CASQGTGEQYF. The CDR3 DNA is TGCGCCAGCCAAGGAACGGGCGAGCAGTACTTC.

This clone appeared a few times. The chain couples TRBV30 to TRBJ1-5; perhaps TRBD1 as D (5 bases). The CDR3 covers 13 residues. The germline V gene encodes CDR1 GTSNPN and CDR2 SVGIG (reference sequence). The germline V and J ends were trimmed by 6 bases and 7 bases, with 16 bases remaining between them. The CDR3 DNA reads as TGTGCCTGTAGTCGGAGGGGCCGGCAGCCCCAGCATTTT. Amino acid sequence: CACSRRGRQPQHF.

The chain recombines TRBV2 with TRBJ1-1, with no clear D. This CDR3 spans 12 amino acids. Germline lookup yields CDR1 SNHLY and CDR2 FYNNEI. V was pared by 1 base and J by 10 bases, with 10 bases between. The CDR3 here is CASSEGAGGAFF. DNA for the CDR3: TGTGCCAGCAGTGAAGGGGCTGGTGGAGCTTTCTTT.

The chain couples TRBV5-6 to TRBJ2-7, with D possibly TRBD2 on 5 matching bases. Germline assignment: CDR1 SGHDT and CDR2 YYEEEE. V gave up 1 base and J gave up 7 bases, with 15 bases separating them. The CDR3 is 14 amino acids. DNA for the CDR3: TGTGCCAGCAGCTTGAATAACAGCCCGGGGGAGCAGTACTTC. Its protein product is CASSLNNSPGEQYF.

This rearrangement joins TRBV29-1 to TRBJ2-5, with a possible D match to TRBD1 (5 bases). In germline, CDR1 is SQVTM, CDR2 ANQGSEA. V shed 4 bases and J shed 5 bases, with 17 bases lying between them. The CDR3 has 14 residues. The CDR3 DNA follows: TGCAGCGTTGGGACAACTCCTCGGTGGGAGACCCAGTACTTC. This codes for CSVGTTPRWETQYF.

In regard to this clone: This specimen includes other DNA sequences encoding the same CDR3. V usage is TRBV29-1 and J usage is TRBJ1-2; no clear D. Germline loops: CDR1 SQVTM, CDR2 ANQGSEA. The CDR3 sequence is 11 residues long. V dropped 0 bases and J dropped 8 bases, with 7 bases sitting between them. The CDR3 loop reads CSVEDLGGYTF. The CDR3 DNA is TGCAGCGTTGAAGATCTGGGGGGCTACACCTTC.

This chain links TRBV14 with TRBJ2-5; D is unresolved. CDR3 size: 12 residues. Trimming shortened V by 3 bases and J by 5 bases, and 7 bases separated the two germline ends. From germline, CDR1 is SGHDN and CDR2 FVKESK. CDR3 nucleotides: TGTGCCAGCAGCCAGTCCCGGGAGACCCAGTACTTC. Its protein product is CASSQSRETQYF.

CDR3 sequence reads: CASSPIPTSQDTQYF. CDR3 DNA sequence: TGTGCCAGCAGTCCCATACCGACCAGCCAAGATACGCAGTATTTT. The chain carries TRBV6-5 and TRBJ2-3; D uncertain. Trimming shortened V by 5 bases and J by 5 bases, and 17 bases separated the two germline ends. The CDR3 has 15 residues. CDR1 and CDR2 from the germline V gene are MNHEY and SVGAGI.

V gene TRBV5-1 combines with J gene TRBJ2-5; 7 nucleotides align to TRBD2. Germline lookup yields CDR1 SGHRS and CDR2 YFSETQ. The trim removed 4 bases at V and 2 bases at J, leaving 2 bases unmatched. The CDR3 contains 13 residues. CDR3 nucleotide sequence: TGCGCCAGCAGCCTAGCGGAACAAGAGACCCAGTACTTC. Protein sequence: CASSLAEQETQYF.

The gene calls are TRBV4-3 and TRBJ2-3, with TRBD2 matching over 10 bases. Per the germline V gene, CDR1 is LGHNA and CDR2 is YSLEER. J was trimmed by 6 bases and V by 0 bases; bases with no gene match: 12. The CDR3 covers 18 residues. CDR3 in amino acids: CASSQEAWLAGVGDTQYF. The DNA of the CDR3 is TGCGCCAGCAGCCAAGAGGCGTGGCTAGCGGGAGTCGGGGATACGCAGTATTTT.

This clone has just one count. Additional DNA sequences in this sample encode the identical CDR3. The chain combines TRBV29-1 with TRBJ1-1; D is possibly TRBD1 (6 bases). CDR1 is SQVTM and CDR2 is ANQGSEA in the germline V gene. Trimming removed 5 bases at V and 3 bases at J, with 7 bases between. The length of the CDR3 is 11 residues. The CDR3 is CSVYRDTEAFF. The CDR3 DNA sequence: TGCAGCGTTTACAGGGACACTGAAGCTTTCTTT.

The V and J genes are TRBV13 and TRBJ2-1; a possible D gene is TRBD2 (6 bases). This CDR3 comprises 15 residues. V lost 5 bases and J 0 bases, leaving 11 bases between the germline ends. Germline loops: CDR1 PRHDT, CDR2 FYEKMQ (reference sequence). The CDR3 coding sequence is TGTGCCAGCAGCCCACCGACTAGCTCCTACAATGAGCAGTTCTTC. Its translation: CASSPPTSSYNEQFF.

This clone was seen a few times. The chain combines TRBV29-1 with TRBJ2-6, with 10 bases aligning to TRBD1. CDR1 SQVTM and CDR2 ANQGSEA come from the germline V gene. J was trimmed by 0 bases and V by 6 bases; bases with no gene match: 11. This CDR3 has 18 residues. This CDR3 is CSVAGTGDSTSGANVLTF. CDR3 DNA sequence: TGCAGCGTGGCCGGGACAGGGGACTCAACCTCTGGGGCCAACGTCCTGACTTTC.

This chain uses TRBV29-1 with TRBJ2-1; weak D call: TRBD1 (6 bases). Germline V gene sequence: CDR1 SQVTM, CDR2 ANQGSEA. Trimming pared 8 bases from V and 7 bases from J, leaving 21 bases between. The CDR3 is 14 residues long. The CDR3 loop is CSIQGDARGNEQFF. CDR3 coding DNA: TGCAGCATCCAAGGGGATGCCAGGGGTAATGAGCAGTTCTTC.

The rearrangement uses TRBV4-2 and TRBJ2-3; TRBD1 agrees at 10 bases. The CDR3 is 16 amino acids. V dropped 7 bases and J dropped 4; count of bases not matched to a gene: 11. Germline lookup yields CDR1 LGHNA and CDR2 YNFKEQ. The CDR3 spells CASTAVPGQGADTQYF. CDR3 nucleotide sequence: TGTGCCAGCACCGCTGTTCCCGGACAGGGGGCAGATACGCAGTATTTT.

This clone occurred a few times. CDR3 nucleotides: TGTGCCAGCAGCGCAACGGGACGATCCTACGAGCAGTACTTC. Protein sequence: CASSATGRSYEQYF. This chain connects TRBV9 to TRBJ2-7; D tentatively fits TRBD1 or TRBD2 (5 bases each). There are 14 residues in the CDR3. Germline values: CDR1 SGDLS, CDR2 YYNGEE. The ends were cut back, 3 bases at V and 1 base at J, with 11 bases in the middle.

Only a few counts were recorded for this clone. This rearrangement joins TRBV28 to TRBJ2-3; D gene unclear. V was trimmed by 9 bases and J by 1 base, leaving 23 bases between them. This CDR3 has 17 amino acids. Per germline, CDR1 MDHEN and CDR2 SYDVKM. The CDR3 DNA follows: TGTGCCAGGGGAAAGTGGATGGATATCCCTTGCACAGATACGCAGTATTTT. It translates to CARGKWMDIPCTDTQYF. The full variable domain, with the rest looked up from reference TRBV28 and TRBJ2-3, is DVKVTQSSRYLVKRTGEKVFLECVQDMDHENMFWYRQDPGLGLRLIYFSYDVKMKEKGDIPEGYSVSREKKERFSLILESASTNQTSMYLCARGKWMDIPCTDTQYFGPGTRLTVL.

V gene TRBV9 combines with J gene TRBJ2-3, with D unclear. There are 12 residues in the CDR3. Germline V gives CDR1 SGDLS, CDR2 YYNGEE. Trimming removed 5 bases at V and 4 bases at J, with 8 bases between. The CDR3 spells CASSRTADTQYF. CDR3 coding DNA: TGTGCCAGCAGTCGCACTGCAGATACGCAGTATTTT.